Reported below is one T cell receptor (beta chain). The antigen is not known. This sample is part of a study of cytomegalovirus exposure and HLA in healthy donors. Regarding the study as a whole: Cytomegalovirus-associated status was assigned to around 160 TCR beta chains. In an earlier analysis, about 87% or about 30%: the productive usage of most TCR beta V segments. The study reported that TCR beta sequences accurately predicted HLA-A and HLA-B alleles in most subjects.

Amplification used 60 Vbeta primers and 13 Jbeta primers. Per the authors' pipeline: As a later analysis found, there were 60 million to 90 million unique TCR beta chains, of which roughly 11 million were shared. Assay used: immunoSEQ multiplex PCR; TCRdb lists only in-frame clones, some missing. That table furnishes V, J and clone size, whereas the DNA furnished D and trimming. This table has around 110,000 clones, around 74% appearing once. Sequencing input: PBMCs. This clonotype originated in a woman in her thirties or forties in good health and CMV-seropositive.

The CDR3 spells CASSPDRVDNQPQHF. As DNA, the CDR3 is TGTGCCAGCAGCCCGGACAGGGTCGACAACCAGCCCCAGCATTTT. The chain uses TRBV6-5 and TRBJ1-5, with 8 bases identical to TRBD1. The CDR3 loop spans 15 amino acids. Losses at the gene ends were 6 bases for V and 7 bases for J; bases not matched to a gene: 11. Germline V gene sequence: CDR1 MNHEY, CDR2 SVGAGI.